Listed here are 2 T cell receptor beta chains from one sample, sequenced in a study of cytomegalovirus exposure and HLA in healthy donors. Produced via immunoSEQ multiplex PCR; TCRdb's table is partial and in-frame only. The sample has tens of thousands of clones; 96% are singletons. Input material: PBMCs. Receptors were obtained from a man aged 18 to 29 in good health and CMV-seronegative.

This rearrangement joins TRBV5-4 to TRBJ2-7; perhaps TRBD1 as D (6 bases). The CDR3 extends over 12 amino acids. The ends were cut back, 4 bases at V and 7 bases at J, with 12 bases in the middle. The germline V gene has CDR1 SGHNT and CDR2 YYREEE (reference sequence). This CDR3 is CASSLNRAEQYF. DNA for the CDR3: TGTGCCAGCAGCCTTAACAGGGCTGAGCAGTACTTC.

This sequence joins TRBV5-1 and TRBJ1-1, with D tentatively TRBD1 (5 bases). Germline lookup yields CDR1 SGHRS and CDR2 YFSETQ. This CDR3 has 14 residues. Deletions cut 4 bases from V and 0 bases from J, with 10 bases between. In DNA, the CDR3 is TGCGCCAGCAGCGATTTGACAGTGAACACTGAAGCTTTCTTT. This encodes CASSDLTVNTEAFF.